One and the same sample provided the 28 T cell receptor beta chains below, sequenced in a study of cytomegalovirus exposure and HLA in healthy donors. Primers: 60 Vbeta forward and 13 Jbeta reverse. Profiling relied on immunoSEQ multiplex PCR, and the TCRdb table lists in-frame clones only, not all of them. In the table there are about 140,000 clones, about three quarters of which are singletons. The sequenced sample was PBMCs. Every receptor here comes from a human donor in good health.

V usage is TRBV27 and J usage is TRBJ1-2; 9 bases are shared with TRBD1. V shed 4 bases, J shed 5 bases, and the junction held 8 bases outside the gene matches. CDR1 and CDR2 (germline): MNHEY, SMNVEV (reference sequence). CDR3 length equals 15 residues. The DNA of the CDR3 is TGTGCCAGCAGTTCTCCGGGACAGGGAGGGTATGGCTACACCTTC. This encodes CASSSPGQGGYGYTF.

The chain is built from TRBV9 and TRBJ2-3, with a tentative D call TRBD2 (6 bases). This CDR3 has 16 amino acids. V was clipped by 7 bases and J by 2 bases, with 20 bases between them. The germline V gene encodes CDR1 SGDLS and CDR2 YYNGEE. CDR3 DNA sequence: TGTGCCAGCTCACTGACCCCGGACTACTCCACAGATACGCAGTATTTT. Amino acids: CASSLTPDYSTDTQYF.

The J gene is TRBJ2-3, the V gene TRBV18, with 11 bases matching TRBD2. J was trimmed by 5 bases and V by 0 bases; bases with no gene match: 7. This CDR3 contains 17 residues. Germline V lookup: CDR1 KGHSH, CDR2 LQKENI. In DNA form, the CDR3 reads TGTGCCAGCTCACCACCGTCCCTAGCGGGGGGAAGAGATACGCAGTATTTT. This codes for CASSPPSLAGGRDTQYF.

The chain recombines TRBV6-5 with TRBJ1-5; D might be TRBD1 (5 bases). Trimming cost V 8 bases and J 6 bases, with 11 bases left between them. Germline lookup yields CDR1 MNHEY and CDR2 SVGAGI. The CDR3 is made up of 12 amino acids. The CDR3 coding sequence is TGTGCCAGCGGGCAGGGTAGTCAGCCCCAGCATTTT. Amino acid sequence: CASGQGSQPQHF.

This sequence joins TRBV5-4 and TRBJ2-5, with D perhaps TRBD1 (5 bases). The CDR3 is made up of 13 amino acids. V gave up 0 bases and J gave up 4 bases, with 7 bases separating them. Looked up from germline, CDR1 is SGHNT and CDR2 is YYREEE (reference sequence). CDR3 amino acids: CASSLGQPETQYF. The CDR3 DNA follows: TGTGCCAGCAGCTTGGGACAGCCAGAGACCCAGTACTTC.

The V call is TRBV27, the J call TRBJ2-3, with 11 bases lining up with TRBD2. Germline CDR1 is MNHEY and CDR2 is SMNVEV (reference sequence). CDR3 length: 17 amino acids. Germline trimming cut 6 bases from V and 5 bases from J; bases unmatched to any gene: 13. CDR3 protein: CASRKSSGRPFGDTQYF. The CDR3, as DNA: TGTGCCAGCAGAAAGTCTAGCGGGAGGCCCTTTGGAGATACGCAGTATTTT.

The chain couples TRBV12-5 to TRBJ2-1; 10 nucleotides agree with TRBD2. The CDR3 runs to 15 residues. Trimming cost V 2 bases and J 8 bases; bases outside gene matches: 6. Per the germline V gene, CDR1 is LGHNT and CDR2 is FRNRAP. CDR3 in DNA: TGTGCTAGTGGTTTGCCTAGCGGGAGATCTGATGAGCAGTTCTTC. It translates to CASGLPSGRSDEQFF.

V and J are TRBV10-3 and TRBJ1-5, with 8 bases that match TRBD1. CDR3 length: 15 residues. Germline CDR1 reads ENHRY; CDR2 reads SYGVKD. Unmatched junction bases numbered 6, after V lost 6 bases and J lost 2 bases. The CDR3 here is CAIRKTGDGNQPQHF. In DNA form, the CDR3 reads TGTGCCATCAGAAAGACAGGGGATGGCAATCAGCCCCAGCATTTT.

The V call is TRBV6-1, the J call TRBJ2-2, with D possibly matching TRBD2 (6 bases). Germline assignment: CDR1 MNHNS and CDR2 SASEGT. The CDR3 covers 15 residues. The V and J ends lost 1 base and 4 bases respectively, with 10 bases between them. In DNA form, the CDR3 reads TGTGCCAGCAGTGAAGGGGGGAGGCCCACCGGGGAGCTGTTTTTT. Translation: CASSEGGRPTGELFF.

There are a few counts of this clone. In DNA form, the CDR3 reads TGTGCCAGCAGTTTATCCGGGAGGGCTTTCTTT. Encoded protein: CASSLSGRAFF. The chain has TRBV27 and TRBJ1-1, with no clear D. Germline values: CDR1 MNHEY, CDR2 SMNVEV (reference sequence). With 0 bases removed from V and 11 bases from J, the gap between germline ends came to 7 bases. This CDR3 comprises 11 residues.

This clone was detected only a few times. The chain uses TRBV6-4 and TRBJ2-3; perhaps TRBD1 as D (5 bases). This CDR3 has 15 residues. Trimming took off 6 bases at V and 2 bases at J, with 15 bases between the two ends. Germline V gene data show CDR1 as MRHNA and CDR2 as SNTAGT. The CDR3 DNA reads TGTGCCAGCAGAATCGAGGCCAGGGACACAGATACGCAGTATTTT. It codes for CASRIEARDTDTQYF.

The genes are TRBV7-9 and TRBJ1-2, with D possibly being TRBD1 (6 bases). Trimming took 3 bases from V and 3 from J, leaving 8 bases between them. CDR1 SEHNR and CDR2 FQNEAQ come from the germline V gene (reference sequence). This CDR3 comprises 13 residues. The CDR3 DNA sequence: TGTGCCAGCAGCTTCACAGGGTACTATGGCTACACCTTC. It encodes CASSFTGYYGYTF.

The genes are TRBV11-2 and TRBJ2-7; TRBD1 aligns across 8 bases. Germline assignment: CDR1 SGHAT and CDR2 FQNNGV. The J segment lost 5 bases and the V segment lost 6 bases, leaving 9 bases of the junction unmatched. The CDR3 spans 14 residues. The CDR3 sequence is CASRSGTGSNEQYF. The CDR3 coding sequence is TGTGCCAGCAGGTCCGGGACAGGTTCGAACGAGCAGTACTTC.

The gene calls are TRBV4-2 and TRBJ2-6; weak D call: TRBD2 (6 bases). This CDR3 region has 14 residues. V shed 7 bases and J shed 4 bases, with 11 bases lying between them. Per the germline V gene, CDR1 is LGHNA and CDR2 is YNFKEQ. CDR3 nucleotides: TGTGCCAGCAATCGGGGGACCGGGGCCAACGTCCTGACTTTC. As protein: CASNRGTGANVLTF.

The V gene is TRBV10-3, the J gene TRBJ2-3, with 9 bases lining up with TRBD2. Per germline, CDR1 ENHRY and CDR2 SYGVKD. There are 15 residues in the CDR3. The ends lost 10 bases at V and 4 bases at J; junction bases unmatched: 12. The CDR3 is CATSQTSGEADTQYF. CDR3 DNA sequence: TGTGCCACAAGCCAGACTAGCGGAGAGGCAGATACGCAGTATTTT.

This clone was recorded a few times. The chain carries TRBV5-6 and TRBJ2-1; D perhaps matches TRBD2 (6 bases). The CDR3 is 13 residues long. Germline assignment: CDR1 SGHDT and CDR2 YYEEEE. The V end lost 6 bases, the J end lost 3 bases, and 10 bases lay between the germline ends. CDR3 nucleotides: TGTGCCAGCAACTTAGCGGTCTACAATGAGCAGTTCTTC. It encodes CASNLAVYNEQFF.

CDR3 residues: CSVEAPGGGTDTQYF. DNA for the CDR3: TGCAGCGTTGAAGCCCCAGGTGGTGGCACAGATACGCAGTATTTT. The genes are TRBV29-1 and TRBJ2-3; D is unclear. CDR3 length: 15 residues. The germline V gene has CDR1 SQVTM and CDR2 ANQGSEA. Trimming shortened V by 1 base and J by 1 base, and 12 bases separated the two germline ends.

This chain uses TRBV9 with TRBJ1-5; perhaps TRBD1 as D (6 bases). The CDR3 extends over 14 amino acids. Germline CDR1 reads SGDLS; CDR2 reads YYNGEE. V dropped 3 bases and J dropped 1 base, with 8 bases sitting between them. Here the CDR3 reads CASSATGSNQPQHF. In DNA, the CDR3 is TGTGCCAGCAGCGCCACAGGGAGCAATCAGCCCCAGCATTTT.

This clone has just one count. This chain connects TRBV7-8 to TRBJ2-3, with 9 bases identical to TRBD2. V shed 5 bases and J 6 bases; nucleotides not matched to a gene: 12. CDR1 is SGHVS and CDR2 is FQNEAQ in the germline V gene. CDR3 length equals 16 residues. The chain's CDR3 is CASSLAVSGSSDTQYF. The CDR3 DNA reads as TGTGCCAGCAGCCTCGCCGTTAGCGGGAGTTCGGATACGCAGTATTTT.

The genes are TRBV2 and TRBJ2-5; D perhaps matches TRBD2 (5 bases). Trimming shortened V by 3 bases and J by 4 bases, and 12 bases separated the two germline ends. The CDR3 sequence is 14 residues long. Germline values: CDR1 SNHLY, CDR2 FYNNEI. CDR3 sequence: CASSETRSGETQYF. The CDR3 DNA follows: TGTGCCAGCAGTGAGACCAGAAGCGGAGAGACCCAGTACTTC. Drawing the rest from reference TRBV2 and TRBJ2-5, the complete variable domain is EPEVTQTPSHQVTQMGQEVILRCVPISNHLYFYWYRQILGQKVEFLVSFYNNEISEKSEIFDDQFSVERPDGSNFTLKIRSTKLEDSAMYFCASSETRSGETQYFGPGTRLLVL.

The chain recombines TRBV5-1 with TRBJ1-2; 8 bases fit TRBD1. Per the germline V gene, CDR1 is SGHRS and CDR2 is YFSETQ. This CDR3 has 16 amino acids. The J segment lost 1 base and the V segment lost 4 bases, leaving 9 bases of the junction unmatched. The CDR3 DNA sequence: TGCGCCAGCAGCGTGGACCGGGACAGGAGTAACTATGGCTACACCTTC. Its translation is CASSVDRDRSNYGYTF.

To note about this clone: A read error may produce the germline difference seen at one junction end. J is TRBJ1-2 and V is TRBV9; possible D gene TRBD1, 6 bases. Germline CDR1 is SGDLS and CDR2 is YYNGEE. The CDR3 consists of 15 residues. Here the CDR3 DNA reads TGTGCCAGCAGCGGAGGGGTACAGGGCAGGCATGGCTGCACCTTC. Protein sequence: CASSGGVQGRHGCTF.

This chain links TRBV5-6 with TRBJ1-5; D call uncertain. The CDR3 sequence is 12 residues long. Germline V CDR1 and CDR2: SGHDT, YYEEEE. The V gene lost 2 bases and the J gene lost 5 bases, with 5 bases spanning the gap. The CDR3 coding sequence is TGTGCCAGCAGCTTACAATATCAGCCCCAGCATTTT. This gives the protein CASSLQYQPQHF. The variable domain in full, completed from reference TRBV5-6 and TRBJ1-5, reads DAGVTQSPTHLIKTRGQQVTLRCSPKSGHDTVSWYQQALGQGPQFIFQYYEEEERQRGNFPDRFSGHQFPNYSSELNVNALLLGDSALYLCASSLQYQPQHFGDGTRLSIL.

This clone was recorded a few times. CDR3 sequence (DNA): TGTGCCAGCAGACCCAGGGTACCCTCTGGGGCCAACGTCCTGACTTTC. It is translated as CASRPRVPSGANVLTF. The V gene is TRBV7-8, the J gene TRBJ2-6; TRBD1 might be the D (5 bases). This CDR3 region has 16 residues. V lost 6 bases to trimming and J lost 0 bases, with 12 bases between them. Looked up from germline, CDR1 is SGHVS and CDR2 is FQNEAQ.

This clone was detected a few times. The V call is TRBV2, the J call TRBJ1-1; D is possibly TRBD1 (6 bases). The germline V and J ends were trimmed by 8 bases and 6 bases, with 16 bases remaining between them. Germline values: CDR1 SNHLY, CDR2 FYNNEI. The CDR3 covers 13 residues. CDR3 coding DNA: TGTGCCAGCGACCCCTTCCCAGGGGCTGAAGCTTTCTTT. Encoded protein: CASDPFPGAEAFF.

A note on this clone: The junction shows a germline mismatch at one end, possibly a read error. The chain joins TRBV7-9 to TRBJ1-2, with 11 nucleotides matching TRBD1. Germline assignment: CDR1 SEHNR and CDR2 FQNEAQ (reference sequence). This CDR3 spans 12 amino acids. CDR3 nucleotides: TGTTCCAGCAGCGATGTGGACAGGGGGCGTACCTTC. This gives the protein CSSSDVDRGRTF.

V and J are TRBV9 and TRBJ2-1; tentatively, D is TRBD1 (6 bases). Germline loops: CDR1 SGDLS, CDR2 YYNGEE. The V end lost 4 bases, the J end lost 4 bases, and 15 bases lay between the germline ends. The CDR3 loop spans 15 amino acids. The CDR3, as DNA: TGTGCCAGCAGCCTGACAGGTGGGAAATACAATGAGCAGTTCTTC. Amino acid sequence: CASSLTGGKYNEQFF.

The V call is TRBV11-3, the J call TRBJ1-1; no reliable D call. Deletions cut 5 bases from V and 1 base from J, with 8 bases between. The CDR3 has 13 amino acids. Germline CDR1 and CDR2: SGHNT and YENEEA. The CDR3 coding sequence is TGTGCCAGCAGCAGAACACCGAACACTGAAGCTTTCTTT. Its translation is CASSRTPNTEAFF. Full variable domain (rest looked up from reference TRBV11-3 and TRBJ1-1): EAGVVQSPRYKIIEKKQPVAFWCNPISGHNTLYWYLQNLGQGPELLIRYENEEAVDDSQLPKDRFSAERLKGVDSTLKIQPAELGDSAVYLCASSRTPNTEAFFGQGTRLTVV.